Reported below is one TCR beta chain. The antigen remains unidentified. This sample stems from a study of OX40 agonist ivuxolimab in advanced cancers. Overall study context: Patients were infused with ivuxolimab every 2 weeks at 0.01 to 10 mg/kg. Three patients, one with hepatocellular carcinoma and two with cutaneous melanoma, achieved partial responses.

At cycle 4 day 1, cycle 7 day 1, and baseline, blood was sampled. Libraries were prepared by immunoSEQ multiplex PCR; TCRdb keeps only in-frame clonotypes and omits some of them. The sample lists about 58,000 clones; about 85% were seen once. The CDR3 spans 16 residues. Germline loops: CDR1 LNHDA, CDR2 SQIVND (reference sequence). Trimming removed 1 base from V and 0 bases from J; junction bases left unmatched: 5. Study findings and constraints: Clonal expansion was seen in CD4+ and CD8+ blood T cells by week 6 at 0.1 to 3.0 mg/kg.

The receptor was derived from an adult with an advanced solid tumor such as melanoma, head and neck, liver or kidney cancer. The sample was CD4+ or CD8+ T cells sorted from blood, taken in a trial of the OX40 agonist ivuxolimab. This chain uses TRBV19 with TRBJ2-5; 7 bases fit TRBD1. In nucleotides, the CDR3 is TGTGCCAGTAGTATAGGGGGACAGATCTACCAAGAGACCCAGTACTTC. This translates into CASSIGGQIYQETQYF.